Listed here are 9 T cell receptor beta chains from one sample, sequenced in a study of radiotherapy plus CTLA-4 blockade in lung cancer listed by TCRdb under 2018. The receptor library was made with the immunoSEQ multiplex PCR assay. Sourced from immuneACCESS, this table was stored by TCRdb with only in-frame sequences that have V and J called. A share of the clones is absent; for the studies checked, an unresolved V gene accounts for under half, and the remainder has no known explanation. Counted in this sample were tens of thousands of clones; 60% to 80% of them appeared once. The ten largest clones add up to approximately 2.9% of the sample. This material consisted of peripheral blood, taken from a patient treated with radiotherapy plus ipilimumab. These TCRs come from a human donor with non-small cell lung cancer who had a complete response to radiotherapy plus ipilimumab.

The table lists this clone with a few counts. The genes are TRBV10-2 and TRBJ2-7; possibly TRBD1 for D (6 bases). Looked up from germline, CDR1 is WSHSY and CDR2 is SAAADI. The CDR3 is made up of 13 amino acids. V lost 6 bases, J lost 5 bases, and 14 bases lay in between. The CDR3 sequence: CASRIDRLHEQYF. DNA for the CDR3: TGCGCCAGCAGGATCGACAGGCTCCACGAGCAGTACTTC.

The chain uses TRBV4-1 and TRBJ1-6; D perhaps matches TRBD1 (5 bases). V lost 2 bases to trimming and J lost 4 bases, with 9 bases between them. CDR3 length equals 15 residues. Germline CDR1 MGHRA, CDR2 YSYEKL. This chain's CDR3 is CASSQRAGYNSPLHF. DNA for the CDR3: TGCGCCAGCAGCCAACGTGCAGGGTATAATTCACCCCTCCACTTT.

By share of the sample, this clone is medium-sized. CDR3 sequence (DNA): TGTGCCAGTAGTATGAGGACAGTCAGCTCTGGAAACACCATATATTTT. Protein sequence: CASSMRTVSSGNTIYF. The genes are TRBV19 and TRBJ1-3; D is possibly TRBD1 (6 bases). The V and J ends lost 3 bases and 0 bases respectively, with 12 bases between them. From germline, CDR1 is LNHDA and CDR2 SQIVND (reference sequence). CDR3 size: 16 residues. The full variable domain, rest sourced from reference TRBV19 and TRBJ1-3, is DGGITQSPKYLFRKEGQNVTLSCEQNLNHDAMYWYRQDPGQGLRLIYYSQIVNDFQKGDIAEGYSVSREKKESFPLTVTSAQKNPTAFYLCASSMRTVSSGNTIYFGEGSWLTVV.

The chain uses TRBV6-6 and TRBJ2-7; 9 bases agree with TRBD2. Germline CDR1 MNHNY, CDR2 SVGAGI (reference sequence). The CDR3 is made up of 15 amino acids. Losses at the gene ends were 2 bases for V and 3 bases for J; bases not matched to a gene: 5. This CDR3 reads CASSYETSGLYEQYF. For the CDR3, the DNA is TGTGCCAGCAGTTACGAGACTAGCGGACTCTACGAGCAGTACTTC.

This chain connects TRBV30 to TRBJ2-7; 10 bases match TRBD2. The V gene's germline CDR1 is GTSNPN and CDR2 SVGIG (reference sequence). V trimming: 5 bases; J trimming: 1 base; junction bases outside the gene matches: 8. The CDR3 totals 15 residues. CDR3 sequence: CAWEKPGLASYEQYF. The CDR3, as DNA: TGTGCCTGGGAGAAACCGGGACTAGCGTCCTACGAGCAGTACTTC.

The V call is TRBV7-9, the J call TRBJ1-5, with D possibly being TRBD1 (5 bases). Germline V gene data show CDR1 as SEHNR and CDR2 as FQNEAQ (reference sequence). Trimming left V 5 bases short and J 5 bases short, with 13 bases between. CDR3 length equals 14 residues. CDR3 sequence reads: CASSRPGLYQPQHF. DNA for the CDR3: TGTGCCAGCAGCCGCCCAGGGCTTTATCAGCCCCAGCATTTT. The full variable domain, completed using reference TRBV7-9 and TRBJ1-5, is DTGVSQNPRHKITKRGQNVTFRCDPISEHNRLYWYRQTLGQGPEFLTYFQNEAQLEKSRLLSDRFSAERPKGSFSTLEIQRTEQGDSAMYLCASSRPGLYQPQHFGDGTRLSIL.

This chain uses TRBV5-1 with TRBJ1-1; TRBD1 might be the D (6 bases). Germline CDR1 is SGHRS and CDR2 is YFSETQ. V was trimmed by 4 bases and J by 3 bases, leaving 16 bases between them. The CDR3 loop spans 15 amino acids. The CDR3 is CASSPPPGVHTEAFF. In DNA form, the CDR3 reads TGCGCCAGCAGCCCCCCCCCAGGGGTCCACACTGAAGCTTTCTTT.

This sequence joins TRBV29-1 and TRBJ1-1; 10 bases are shared with TRBD1. The germline gives CDR1 SQVTM, CDR2 ANQGSEA. With 4 bases clipped from V and 3 bases from J, the junction kept 2 bases outside the gene matches. The length of the CDR3 is 13 residues. The CDR3 DNA follows: TGCAGCGTTGCGGACAGGGGGTACACTGAAGCTTTCTTT. This encodes CSVADRGYTEAFF.

The chain joins TRBV19 to TRBJ2-7; 7 bases agree with TRBD2. The length of the CDR3 is 15 residues. Per germline, CDR1 LNHDA and CDR2 SQIVND (reference sequence). V lost 5 bases, J lost 1 base, and 8 bases stayed unmatched. CDR3 sequence: CASSAASGPSYEQYF. The CDR3 bases are TGTGCCAGTAGTGCTGCTAGCGGCCCTTCCTACGAGCAGTACTTC.